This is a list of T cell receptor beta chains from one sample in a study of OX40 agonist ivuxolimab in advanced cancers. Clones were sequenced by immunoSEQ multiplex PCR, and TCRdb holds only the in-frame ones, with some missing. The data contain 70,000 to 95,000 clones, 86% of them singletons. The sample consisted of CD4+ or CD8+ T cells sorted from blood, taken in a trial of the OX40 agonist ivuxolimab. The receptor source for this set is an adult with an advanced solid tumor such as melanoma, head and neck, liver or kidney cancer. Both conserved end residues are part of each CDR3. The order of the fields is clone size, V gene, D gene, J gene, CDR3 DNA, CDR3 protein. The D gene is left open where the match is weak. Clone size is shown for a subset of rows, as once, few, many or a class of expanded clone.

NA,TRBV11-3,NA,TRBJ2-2,TGTGCCAGCAGCTCGCACTTTACTAGGGTGAACACCGGGGAGCTGTTTTTT,CASSSHFTRVNTGELFF
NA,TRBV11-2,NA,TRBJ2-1,TGTGCCAGCAGCTTGTTAGGGAGCCTCTCCTACAATGAGCAGTTCTTC,CASSLLGSLSYNEQFF
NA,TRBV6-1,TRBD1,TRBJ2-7,TGTGCCAGCAGCAAAGGATGGACAGGGGTCCCTCGGCAGTACTTC,CASSKGWTGVPRQYF
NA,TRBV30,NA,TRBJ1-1,TGTGCCTGGAGTGGGACAGTACTAGAGGTGGCTTTCTTT,CAWSGTVLEVAFF
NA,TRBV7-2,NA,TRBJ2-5,TGTGCCAGCAGCTTAGCGGTGGGCGAGACCCAGTACTTC,CASSLAVGETQYF
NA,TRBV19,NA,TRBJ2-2,TGTGCCAGTAGTAGGAGACAGGAAGGTTTCGCCGGGGAGCTGTTTTTT,CASSRRQEGFAGELFF
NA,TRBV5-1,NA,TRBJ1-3,TGCGCCAGCAGCTTGGTGCCGCCTGGAAACACCATATATTTT,CASSLVPPGNTIYF
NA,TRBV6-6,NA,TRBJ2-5,TGTGCCAGCTGGGCGGGTGGGGGAAGGCAAGAGACCCAGTACTTC,CASWAGGGRQETQYF
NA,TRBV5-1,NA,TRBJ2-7,TGCGCCAGCAGCTTGACGGGTGGGCCGGGCTACGAGCAGTACTTC,CASSLTGGPGYEQYF
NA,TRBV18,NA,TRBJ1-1,TGTGCCAGCTCACCCCGTCGGGGGTCCGCTGAAGCTTTCTTT,CASSPRRGSAEAFF
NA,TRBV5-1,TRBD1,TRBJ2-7,TGCGCCAGCAGCCTGGACAGGACTTCATCCTACGAGCAGTACTTC,CASSLDRTSSYEQYF
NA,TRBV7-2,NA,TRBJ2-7,TGTGCCAGCAGCCGATCGACTGGAGCCTACGAGCAGTACTTC,CASSRSTGAYEQYF
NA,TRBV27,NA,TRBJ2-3,TGTGCCAGCAGTTTAATGGGCGTAGATACGCAGTATTTT,CASSLMGVDTQYF
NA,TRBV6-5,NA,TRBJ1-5,TGTGCCAGCGGCTTGAATCAGCCCCAGCATTTT,CASGLNQPQHF
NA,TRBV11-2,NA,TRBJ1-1,TGTGCCAGCAGATCTAACAGCGGAGTAGCTTTCTTT,CASRSNSGVAFF
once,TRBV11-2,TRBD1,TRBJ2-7,TGTGCCAGCAGCATCGGGACAGAGAACGAGCAGTACTTC,CASSIGTENEQYF
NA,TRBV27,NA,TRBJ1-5,TGTGCCAGCAGTTTATCCCTCTCCCCGAATCAGCCCCAGCATTTT,CASSLSLSPNQPQHF
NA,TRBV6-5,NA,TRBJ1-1,TGTGCCAGCAGTTACGGAACAGCAGGGTGGAGCACTGAAGCTTTCTTT,CASSYGTAGWSTEAFF
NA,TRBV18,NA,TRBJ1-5,TGTGCCAGCTCACCTTGGGGGGATAATCAGCCCCAGCATTTT,CASSPWGDNQPQHF
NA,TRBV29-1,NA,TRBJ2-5,TGCAGCGCGGCCCGACAGGCCGGGGGGACCCAGTACTTC,CSAARQAGGTQYF
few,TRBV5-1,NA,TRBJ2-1,TGCGCCAGCAGCTTGGTGGTAGCCAATGAGCAGTTCTTC,CASSLVVANEQFF
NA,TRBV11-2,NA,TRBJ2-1,TGTGCCAGCAGTAGTACGAATACCTACAATGAGCAGTTCTTC,CASSSTNTYNEQFF
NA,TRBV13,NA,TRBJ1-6,TGTGCCAGCAGCTTAGGGGGGGGTAATTCACCCCTCCACTTT,CASSLGGGNSPLHF
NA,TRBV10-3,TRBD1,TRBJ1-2,TGTGCCATCAGTGCTTCGGGACAGGGGACCTACACCTTC,CAISASGQGTYTF
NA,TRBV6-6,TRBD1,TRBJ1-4,TGTGCCAGCAGTGACAGGGGAGGTAATGAAAAACTGTTTTTT,CASSDRGGNEKLFF
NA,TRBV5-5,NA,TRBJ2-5,TGTGCCAGCAGCCTCCTTAGCGGAAATCAAGAGACCCAGTACTTC,CASSLLSGNQETQYF
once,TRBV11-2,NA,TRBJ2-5,TGTGCCAGCAGCTTAGGAGGTTCATTACAAGAGACCCAGTACTTC,CASSLGGSLQETQYF
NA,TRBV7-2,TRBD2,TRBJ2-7,TGTGCCAGCAGCCGGACTAGCGGGAGGGCCTCCGAGCAGTACTTC,CASSRTSGRASEQYF
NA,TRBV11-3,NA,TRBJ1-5,TGTGCCAGCAGCTTAGAGGAGAATCAGCCCCAGCATTTT,CASSLEENQPQHF
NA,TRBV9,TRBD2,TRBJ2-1,TGTGCCAGCAGCGTAGGGACTAGCGGGGATAAGAACAATGAGCAGTTCTTC,CASSVGTSGDKNNEQFF
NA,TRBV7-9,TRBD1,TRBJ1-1,TGTGCCAGCAGCAAGGGACAGGGGGCGGGCGGGGCTTTCTTT,CASSKGQGAGGAFF
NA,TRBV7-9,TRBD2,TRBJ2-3,TGTGCCAGCAGCTTACTAGCGGGGGGACCCACAGATACGCAGTATTTT,CASSLLAGGPTDTQYF
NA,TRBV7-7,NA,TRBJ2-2,TGTGCTAGCAGCCCGCGGGTCTCCAACCTTCCTACCGGGGAGCTGTTTTTT,CASSPRVSNLPTGELFF
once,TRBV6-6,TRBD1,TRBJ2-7,TGTGCCAGCAGTTACAAGGGGGCCTCCTACGAGCAGTACTTC,CASSYKGASYEQYF
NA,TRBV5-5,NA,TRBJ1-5,TGTGCCAGCAGCCCGAAGGGTAGCAATCAGCCCCAGCATTTT,CASSPKGSNQPQHF
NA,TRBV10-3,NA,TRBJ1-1,TGTGCCGCACGTGAAGAGGGACGCTTGAACACTGAAGCTTTCTTT,CAAREEGRLNTEAFF
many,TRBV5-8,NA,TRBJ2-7,TGTGCCAGCAGCGAAAGGCTGGAGCAGTACTTC,CASSERLEQYF
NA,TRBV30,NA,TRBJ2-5,TGTGCCTGGAGGACCTCAGGGGTAGAGACCCAGTACTTC,CAWRTSGVETQYF
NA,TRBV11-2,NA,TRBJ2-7,TGTGCCAGCAGCTTAGCTAACTCCTACGAGCAGTACTTC,CASSLANSYEQYF
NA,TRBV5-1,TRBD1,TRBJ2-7,TGCGCCAGCAGCTTGGGCGACAGGGCGAACGAGCAGTACTTC,CASSLGDRANEQYF
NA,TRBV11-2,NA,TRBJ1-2,TGTGCCAGCAGCCCAACCAGGACTTTTTATGGCTACACCTTC,CASSPTRTFYGYTF
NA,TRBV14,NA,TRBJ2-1,TGTGCCAGCAGCCCCCTCGAGCGGGCGTGGAATGAGCAGTTCTTC,CASSPLERAWNEQFF
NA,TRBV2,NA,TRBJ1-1,TGTGCCAGCAACGTACAGGGGAACACTGAAGCTTTCTTT,CASNVQGNTEAFF
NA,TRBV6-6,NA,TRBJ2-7,TGTGCCAGCAGTTACTCCACAGGGACCACCTACGAGCAGTACTTC,CASSYSTGTTYEQYF
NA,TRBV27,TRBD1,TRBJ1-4,TGTGCCAGCAGTCTCCGGGACAGGACTAATGAAAAACTGTTTTTT,CASSLRDRTNEKLFF
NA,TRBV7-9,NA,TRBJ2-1,TGTGCCAGCAGCTTAGTAAGCGAGTACAATGAGCAGTTCTTC,CASSLVSEYNEQFF
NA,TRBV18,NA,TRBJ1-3,TGTGCCAGCTCTCAATCGGGGGGCCCTGGAAACACCATATATTTT,CASSQSGGPGNTIYF
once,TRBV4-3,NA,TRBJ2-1,TGCGCCAGCAGTGGTTCGCGGGCCCTGCTAACCTCCTACAATGAGCAGTTCTTC,CASSGSRALLTSYNEQFF
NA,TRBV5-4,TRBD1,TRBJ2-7,TGTGCCAGCAGCTTTCGGGACAGGCCGTACGAGCAGTACTTC,CASSFRDRPYEQYF
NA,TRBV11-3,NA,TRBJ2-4,TGTGCCAGCAGCTTTGCAGCAGATCTAGCCAAAAACATTCAGTACTTC,CASSFAADLAKNIQYF
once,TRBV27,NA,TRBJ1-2,TGTGCCAGCAGTTTAAGGTTAGGACAACGAGATGGCTACACCTTC,CASSLRLGQRDGYTF
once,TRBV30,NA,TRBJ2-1,TGTGCCTCCCTCGGATGGAGCAATGAGCAGTTCTTC,CASLGWSNEQFF
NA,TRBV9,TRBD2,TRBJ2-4,TGTGCCAGCAGCGCCGGGACTAGCGGGAGGGGGGTCCAAAACATTCAGTACTTC,CASSAGTSGRGVQNIQYF